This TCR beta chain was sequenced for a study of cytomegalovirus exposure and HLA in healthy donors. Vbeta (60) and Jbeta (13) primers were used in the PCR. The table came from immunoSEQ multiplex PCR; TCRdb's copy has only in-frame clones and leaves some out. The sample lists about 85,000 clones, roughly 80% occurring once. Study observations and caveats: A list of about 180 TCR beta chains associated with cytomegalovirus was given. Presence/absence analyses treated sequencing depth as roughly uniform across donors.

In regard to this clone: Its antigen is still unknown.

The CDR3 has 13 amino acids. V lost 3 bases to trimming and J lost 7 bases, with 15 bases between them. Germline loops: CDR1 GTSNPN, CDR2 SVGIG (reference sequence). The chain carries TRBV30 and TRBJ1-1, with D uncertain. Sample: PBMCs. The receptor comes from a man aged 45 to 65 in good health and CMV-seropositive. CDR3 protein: CAWRRLSFDEAFF. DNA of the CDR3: TGTGCCTGGAGGCGACTGAGTTTTGATGAAGCTTTCTTT.